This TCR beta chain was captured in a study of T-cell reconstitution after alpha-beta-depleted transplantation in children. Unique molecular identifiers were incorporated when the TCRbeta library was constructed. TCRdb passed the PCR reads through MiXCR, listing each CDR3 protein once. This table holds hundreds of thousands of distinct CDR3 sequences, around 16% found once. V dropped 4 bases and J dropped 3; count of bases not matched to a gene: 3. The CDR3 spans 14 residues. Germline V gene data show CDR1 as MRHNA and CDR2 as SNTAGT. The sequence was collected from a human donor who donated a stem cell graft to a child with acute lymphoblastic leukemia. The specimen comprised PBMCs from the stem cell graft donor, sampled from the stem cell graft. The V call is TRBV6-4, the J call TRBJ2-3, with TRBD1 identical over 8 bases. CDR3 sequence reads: CASSATGGTDTQYF. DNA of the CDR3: TGTGCCAGCAGTGCTACAGGGGGTACAGATACGCAGTATTTT.